Following are 21 T cell receptor beta chains from one sample sequenced in a study of stem cell transplantation in POMP-related autoinflammatory disease (dated by TCRdb to 2020 to 2023). The time point label, as the study defines it: after hematopoietic stem cell transplant. Library method: the immunoSEQ multiplex PCR assay. As stored in TCRdb, this immuneACCESS dataset retains in-frame rearrangements with V and J assigned. A fraction of the clones does not appear; measured against another copy, unresolved V genes explain less than half of the discrepancy, and the remainder lacks a known reason. In this sample the table shows some 68,000 clones, roughly 91% of which occur a single time. Jointly, the top ten make up 0.66% of the sample. Source: CD4+ T cells from PBMCs, taken after stem cell transplantation. The receptors were gathered from a human patient with POMP-related autoinflammation and immune dysregulation (PRAID). After a transplant, some T cells may be of graft donor origin.

This clone was picked up one time. The chain has TRBV18 and TRBJ2-7; D is possibly TRBD1 or TRBD2 (5 bases each). The CDR3 is 16 amino acids. Trimming pared 2 bases from V and 1 base from J, leaving 15 bases between. CDR1 is KGHSH, CDR2 LQKENI, per germline. CDR3 nucleotides: TGTGCCAGCTCACCATCTGGGACGGGAACTTCCTACGAGCAGTACTTC. Encoded protein: CASSPSGTGTSYEQYF.

The chain uses TRBV7-9 and TRBJ2-3; 8 bases are shared with TRBD1. V shed 6 bases, J shed 2 bases, and the junction held 1 base outside the gene matches. CDR3 size: 13 residues. Germline CDR1 reads SEHNR; CDR2 reads FQNEAQ (reference sequence). CDR3 residues: CASSQGATDTQYF. DNA of the CDR3: TGTGCCAGCAGTCAGGGGGCCACAGATACGCAGTATTTT. Full variable domain (rest looked up from reference TRBV7-9 and TRBJ2-3): DTGVSQNPRHKITKRGQNVTFRCDPISEHNRLYWYRQTLGQGPEFLTYFQNEAQLEKSRLLSDRFSAERPKGSFSTLEIQRTEQGDSAMYLCASSQGATDTQYFGPGTRLTVL.

The chain joins TRBV7-2 to TRBJ1-1, with D tentatively TRBD1 (6 bases). Trimming took off 2 bases at V and 3 bases at J, with 16 bases between the two ends. The germline V gene encodes CDR1 SGHTA and CDR2 FQGNSA. The CDR3 is 16 amino acids. CDR3 loop: CASSLLGAAVYTEAFF. The CDR3 coding sequence is TGTGCCAGCAGCTTACTGGGGGCCGCTGTGTACACTGAAGCTTTCTTT.

The chain joins TRBV3-1 (or the pseudogene TRBV3-2) to TRBJ2-4; D is unresolved. The CDR3 is made up of 13 amino acids. V was cut by 4 bases and J by 5 bases, with 9 bases left in between. CDR1 is LGHDT, CDR2 YNNKEL, per germline (reference sequence). The CDR3 region is CASSPPFQNIQYF. CDR3 in DNA: TGTGCCAGCAGCCCGCCTTTCCAAAACATTCAGTACTTC.

V and J are TRBV20-1 and TRBJ2-7; D not resolved. Germline V CDR1 and CDR2: DFQATT, SNEGSKA (reference sequence). The length of the CDR3 is 11 residues. Trimming pared 3 bases from V and 4 bases from J, leaving 7 bases between. CDR3 nucleotide sequence: TGCAGTGCTAGTTGGCAATACGAGCAGTACGTC. It translates to CSASWQYEQYV.

The chain joins TRBV10-1 to TRBJ2-7; D might be TRBD1 or TRBD2, each matching 5 bases. CDR1 and CDR2 (germline): WNHNN, SYGVQD (reference sequence). V lost 4 bases and J 1 base, leaving 8 bases between the germline ends. The CDR3 length is 13 residues. This CDR3 reads CASSAGPSYEQYF. CDR3 bases: TGCGCCAGCAGTGCGGGGCCTTCCTACGAGCAGTACTTC.

The chain links TRBV4-1 to TRBJ1-5; D might be TRBD1 (6 bases). The CDR3 is 18 residues long. The V gene lost 3 bases and the J gene lost 3 bases, with 21 bases spanning the gap. CDR1 and CDR2 from the germline V gene are MGHRA and YSYEKL. CDR3 sequence (DNA): TGCGCCAGCAGCCACGAAAATACGGACAGCCATGTCAATCAGCCCCAGCATTTT. Translating it yields CASSHENTDSHVNQPQHF.

The chain couples TRBV2 to TRBJ1-6; D gene uncertain. The V end was cut by 2 bases, the J end by 8 bases, with 7 bases between. CDR3 length: 13 residues. The germline V gene encodes CDR1 SNHLY and CDR2 FYNNEI. This chain's CDR3 is CASSENADSPLHF. The CDR3 DNA sequence: TGTGCCAGCAGTGAAAACGCGGATTCACCCCTCCACTTT. The full variable domain, with the rest looked up from reference TRBV2 and TRBJ1-6, is EPEVTQTPSHQVTQMGQEVILRCVPISNHLYFYWYRQILGQKVEFLVSFYNNEISEKSEIFDDQFSVERPDGSNFTLKIRSTKLEDSAMYFCASSENADSPLHFGNGTRLTVT.

This clone appeared a few times. V is TRBV18 and J is TRBJ2-2; 8 positions agree with TRBD2. There are 16 residues in the CDR3. The ends lost 2 bases at V and 3 bases at J; junction bases unmatched: 5. Germline values: CDR1 KGHSH, CDR2 LQKENI. DNA for the CDR3: TGTGCCAGCTCACCAATTAGCGGGGATGACACCGGGGAGCTGTTTTTT. Translation gives CASSPISGDDTGELFF.

The chain carries TRBV2 and TRBJ2-3, with 13 bases identical to TRBD2. There are 14 residues in the CDR3. Germline trimming cut 11 bases from V and 5 bases from J; bases unmatched to any gene: 7. Germline V lookup: CDR1 SNHLY, CDR2 FYNNEI. CDR3 nucleotides: TGTGCCCTCGGGTGGACTAGCGGGGGAGATACGCAGTATTTT. This codes for CALGWTSGGDTQYF.

This clone was recorded only once. The V gene is TRBV29-1, the J gene TRBJ2-6; 9 nucleotides agree with TRBD1. V gave up 4 bases and J gave up 3 bases; unmatched junction bases: 7. The CDR3 contains 16 residues. Germline V gene lookup returns CDR1 SQVTM and CDR2 ANQGSEA. CDR3: CSVAGTGSYGANVLTF. CDR3 nucleotides: TGCAGCGTTGCCGGGACAGGGTCCTATGGGGCCAACGTCCTGACTTTC.

This clone has just one count. The chain couples TRBV7-9 to TRBJ2-5, with D maybe TRBD2 (7 bases). The germline gives CDR1 SEHNR, CDR2 FQNEAQ (reference sequence). The CDR3 is 15 residues long. Between the trimmed V and J ends, which lost 1 base and 1 base, there was a span of 10 bases. CDR3 nucleotides: TGTGCCAGCAGCTTAGTTGGGGGGGCCCAAGAGACCCAGTACTTC. Amino acid sequence: CASSLVGGAQETQYF.

The rearrangement links TRBV9 to TRBJ2-1; D gene uncertain. Germline assignment: CDR1 SGDLS and CDR2 YYNGEE. This CDR3 contains 11 residues. Trimming pared 0 bases from V and 8 bases from J, leaving 3 bases between. The CDR3 region is CASSVEDEQFF. The DNA for the CDR3 is TGTGCCAGCAGCGTAGAGGATGAGCAGTTCTTC.

As regards this clone: One end of the junction is discordant with germline, which a read error may explain. The chain joins TRBV7-9 to TRBJ2-1; the D gene is possibly TRBD1 (5 bases). The CDR3 consists of 14 residues. CDR1 SEHNR and CDR2 FQNEAQ come from the germline V gene (reference sequence). The CDR3, as DNA: TGTGCCAGCAGCAAAAGGGGCTCCGACAATGAGCAGTTCTTC. Its protein is CASSKRGSDNEQFF. The whole variable domain, remainder taken from reference TRBV7-9 and TRBJ2-1, is DTGVSQNPRHKITKRGQNVTFRCDPISEHNRLYWYRQTLGQGPEFLTYFQNEAQLEKSRLLSDRFSAERPKGSFSTLEIQRTEQGDSAMYLCASSKRGSDNEQFFGPGTRLTVL.

The chain is built from TRBV10-3 and TRBJ2-7; 9 nucleotides match TRBD1. The junction had 7 bases not matched to a gene; V was cut back by 6 bases and J by 1 base. The CDR3 is 15 amino acids. CDR1 ENHRY and CDR2 SYGVKD come from the germline V gene. DNA of the CDR3: TGTGCCATCAGCGACGGACAGGGGAGATCCTACGAGCAGTACTTC. This sequence encodes CAISDGQGRSYEQYF.

The chain uses TRBV5-1 and TRBJ1-6; TRBD1 agrees at 8 bases. Germline values: CDR1 SGHRS, CDR2 YFSETQ. The CDR3 has 18 residues. The J segment lost 0 bases and the V segment lost 2 bases, leaving 7 bases of the junction unmatched. Here the CDR3 reads CASSFSPGGVSYNSPLHF. The DNA for the CDR3 is TGCGCCAGCAGCTTTTCCCCAGGGGGCGTCTCCTATAATTCACCCCTCCACTTT.

This clone was counted a single time. This chain links TRBV29-1 with TRBJ2-3, with a tentative D call TRBD2 (5 bases). CDR1 is SQVTM and CDR2 is ANQGSEA in the germline V gene. Trimming took off 3 bases at V and 4 bases at J, with 11 bases between the two ends. The CDR3 covers 13 residues. CDR3 loop: CSVDRNGADTQYF. The CDR3, as DNA: TGCAGCGTTGACAGGAACGGGGCAGATACGCAGTATTTT.

The chain recombines TRBV9 with TRBJ2-1; D gene uncertain. Trimming cost V 4 bases and J 15 bases, with 17 bases left between them. The V gene's germline CDR1 is SGDLS and CDR2 YYNGEE. This CDR3 has 12 residues. The CDR3 nucleotides are TGTGCCAGCAGCCATCCTGGACCTTCTATGTTCTTC. It specifies CASSHPGPSMFF.

The rearrangement uses TRBV2 and TRBJ2-1, with 7 bases that match TRBD1. The CDR3 covers 15 residues. Germline V gives CDR1 SNHLY, CDR2 FYNNEI. V was pared by 3 bases and J by 4 bases, with 6 bases of the junction left unmatched. CDR3 nucleotides: TGTGCCAGCAGTGAGCTTCGGACAGGATACAATGAGCAGTTCTTC. It specifies CASSELRTGYNEQFF.

This rearrangement joins TRBV2 to TRBJ2-5, with 12 bases aligning to TRBD2. Per germline, CDR1 SNHLY and CDR2 FYNNEI. V shed 5 bases, J shed 5 bases, and the junction held 6 bases outside the gene matches. The CDR3 runs 15 residues. The CDR3 DNA is TGTGCCAGCAGTATTCTAGCGGGGGGGCAGGAGACCCAGTACTTC. Its translation is CASSILAGGQETQYF.

This chain uses TRBV19 with TRBJ2-2, with D unresolved. Germline V gene data show CDR1 as LNHDA and CDR2 as SQIVND (reference sequence). This CDR3 has 13 residues. Trimming removed 4 bases at V and 1 base at J, with 4 bases between. For the CDR3, the DNA is TGTGCCAGTAGTAGGGAGAACACCGGGGAGCTGTTTTTT. It encodes CASSRENTGELFF.